This TCR beta chain was found in a study of shared T cell receptors in the human thymus. Trimming shortened V by 6 bases and J by 6 bases, and 15 bases separated the two germline ends. The CDR3 is 13 amino acids. Germline CDR1 SGHDN, CDR2 FVKESK. Only in-frame clones appear in the TCRdb table, and some are missing; sequencing was by immunoSEQ multiplex PCR. The sample carries hundreds of thousands of clones, around 78% recorded once. The same specimen was also included in a second study, on human thymus T cells. That report adds: Surgeons resected thymus tissue during corrective heart surgery. Across thymic and blood repertoires, the usage of V and J genes appeared to be biased. Related research described thymic repertoires that were highly overlapping among unrelated individuals.

This receptor was identified in a boy under two years old with a congenital heart defect. The sample taken for sequencing was thymocytes. V usage is TRBV14 and J usage is TRBJ2-7, with D maybe TRBD1 (5 bases). This CDR3 is CASSLTARAEQYF. In nucleotides, the CDR3 is TGTGCCAGCAGTCTGACAGCCAGGGCCGAGCAGTACTTC.